Listed here are 32 T cell receptor beta chains from one sample, sequenced in a study of blood T cell repertoires in COVID-19. Repertoires were generated with immunoSEQ multiplex PCR, while TCRdb's copy carries only in-frame clones and drops some. The data hold roughly 62,000 clones, with 78% observed a single time. Sequencing was carried out using peripheral blood. These receptors were taken from a human donor in a cohort sampled during active COVID-19.

This clone was detected once. The genes are TRBV7-2 and TRBJ2-3; 7 bases map to TRBD2. CDR1 SGHTA and CDR2 FQGNSA come from the germline V gene. There are 17 residues in the CDR3. V gave up 5 bases and J gave up 2 bases; unmatched junction bases: 13. This CDR3 reads CASSLLPGAGITDTQYF. CDR3 DNA sequence: TGTGCCAGCAGCCTCCTCCCGGGAGCGGGAATCACAGATACGCAGTATTTT.

The V and J genes are TRBV20-1 and TRBJ2-7; D may be TRBD2 (5 bases). CDR3 length equals 11 residues. The V gene's germline CDR1 is DFQATT and CDR2 SNEGSKA (reference sequence). Trimming cost V 6 bases and J 7 bases, with 13 bases left between them. The CDR3: CSADDTGEQYF. In DNA form, the CDR3 reads TGCAGTGCGGACGACACGGGGGAGCAGTACTTC.

The chain has TRBV19 and TRBJ1-6; the D gene is possibly TRBD1 (5 bases). This CDR3 region has 14 residues. CDR1 and CDR2 from the germline V gene are LNHDA and SQIVND (reference sequence). The ends were cut back, 2 bases at V and 8 bases at J, with 10 bases in the middle. For the CDR3, the DNA is TGTGCCAGTAGTATAAGGGGCGGTGATTCACCCCTCCACTTT. Translation: CASSIRGGDSPLHF.

Remarks on this clone: The junction shows a germline mismatch at one end, possibly a read error. CDR3 protein: CASSSGLAGTDTQYF. Written as DNA, the CDR3 is TGTGCTAGCAGCTCTGGACTAGCGGGCACAGATACGCAGTATTTT. The rearrangement links TRBV7-7 to TRBJ2-3; 10 bases match TRBD2. Germline V gene lookup returns CDR1 SSHAT and CDR2 FNYEAQ (reference sequence). The CDR3 totals 15 residues.

The CDR3 region is CASTPRGGATDTQYF. CDR3 coding DNA: TGTGCCAGCACCCCACGGGGGGGGGCCACGGATACGCAGTATTTT. The J gene is TRBJ2-3, the V gene TRBV7-3; 8 nucleotides agree with TRBD2. The CDR3 extends over 15 amino acids. Germline V lookup: CDR1 SGHTA, CDR2 FQGTGA. Unmatched junction bases numbered 12, after V lost 7 bases and J lost 6 bases.

V and J are TRBV3-1 (or the pseudogene TRBV3-2) and TRBJ2-3; possibly TRBD2 for D (6 bases). This CDR3 comprises 15 residues. The V gene lost 0 bases and the J gene lost 6 bases, with 13 bases spanning the gap. Germline loops: CDR1 LGHDT, CDR2 YNNKEL (reference sequence). In DNA, the CDR3 is TGTGCCAGCAGCCAAGATAGCGGCCGAACGGATACGCAGTATTTT. Amino acids: CASSQDSGRTDTQYF.

This chain uses TRBV29-1 with TRBJ1-1, with no clear D. CDR3 length: 13 residues. Germline V CDR1 and CDR2: SQVTM, ANQGSEA. Trimming removed 6 bases from V and 5 bases from J, with 16 bases in between. Written as DNA, the CDR3 is TGCAGCGTCCGCGGGGTATTGTTTACTGAAGCTTTCTTT. It translates to CSVRGVLFTEAFF.

Only one count was recorded for this clone. J is TRBJ2-1 and V is TRBV5-4; tentatively, D is TRBD1 (5 bases). There are 12 residues in the CDR3. V lost 3 bases and J lost 14, with 15 bases in between. CDR1 SGHNT and CDR2 YYREEE come from the germline V gene (reference sequence). The CDR3, as DNA: TGTGCCAGCAGCTCCGGGCAGGGTGGGAAGTTCTTC. Translation gives CASSSGQGGKFF.

The V and J genes are TRBV5-1 and TRBJ2-1; tentative D call: TRBD2 (5 bases). CDR1 is SGHRS, CDR2 YFSETQ, per germline. With 2 bases removed from V and 6 bases from J, the gap between germline ends came to 9 bases. The CDR3 totals 13 residues. CDR3 protein: CASSFGRGNEQFF. For the CDR3, the DNA is TGCGCCAGCAGCTTCGGTCGGGGCAATGAGCAGTTCTTC. Combining the CDR3 with reference TRBV5-1 and TRBJ2-1 gives the whole variable domain KAGVTQTPRYLIKTRGQQVTLSCSPISGHRSVSWYQQTPGQGLQFLFEYFSETQRNKGNFPGRFSGRQFSNSRSEMNVSTLELGDSALYLCASSFGRGNEQFFGPGTRLTVL.

This clone was seen a few times. The chain joins TRBV11-2 to TRBJ2-1, with 10 bases fitting TRBD2. J was trimmed by 3 bases and V by 5 bases; bases with no gene match: 4. The CDR3 runs to 15 residues. CDR1 SGHAT and CDR2 FQNNGV come from the germline V gene. CDR3 coding DNA: TGTGCCAGCAGCCCCGGGACTAGCGTCTACAATGAGCAGTTCTTC. Protein: CASSPGTSVYNEQFF.

This chain connects TRBV7-9 to TRBJ1-4; 9 positions match TRBD1. Germline lookup yields CDR1 SEHNR and CDR2 FQNEAQ (reference sequence). The CDR3 loop spans 14 amino acids. The V gene end was trimmed by 6 bases and the J gene end by 5 bases; junction bases not matched to a gene: 4. CDR3 amino acids: CASREGQGNEKLFF. The CDR3, as DNA: TGTGCCAGCAGGGAGGGACAGGGAAATGAAAAACTGTTTTTT.

CDR3 in amino acids: CASSETGGGNQPQHF. DNA for the CDR3: TGCGCCAGCAGCGAAACAGGGGGGGGCAATCAGCCCCAGCATTTT. The J gene is TRBJ1-5, the V gene TRBV5-1; 8 nucleotides line up with TRBD1. Germline CDR1 reads SGHRS; CDR2 reads YFSETQ. The CDR3 totals 15 residues. V dropped 4 bases and J dropped 2; count of bases not matched to a gene: 5. The whole variable domain, remainder taken from reference TRBV5-1 and TRBJ1-5, is KAGVTQTPRYLIKTRGQQVTLSCSPISGHRSVSWYQQTPGQGLQFLFEYFSETQRNKGNFPGRFSGRQFSNSRSEMNVSTLELGDSALYLCASSETGGGNQPQHFGDGTRLSIL.

The genes are TRBV4-1 and TRBJ2-1, with 9 bases lining up with TRBD2. This CDR3 region has 14 residues. Germline CDR1 reads MGHRA; CDR2 reads YSYEKL. With V trimmed by 4 bases and J by 6 bases, 4 bases remained unmatched. The CDR3 region has the DNA TGCGCCAGCAGCCTATTAGCGGGAGTCAATGAGCAGTTCTTC. Translation: CASSLLAGVNEQFF.

V is TRBV7-9 and J is TRBJ2-7, with 9 bases matching TRBD2. The V and J ends lost 1 base and 5 bases, in that order; junction bases with no gene match: 6. Germline CDR1 SEHNR, CDR2 FQNEAQ (reference sequence). The CDR3 extends over 15 amino acids. The CDR3 nucleotides are TGTGCCAGCAGCTTAGGGCTAGCGGGACACGACGAGCAGTACTTC. Encoded protein: CASSLGLAGHDEQYF. Filled out from reference TRBV7-9 and TRBJ2-7, the complete variable domain reads DTGVSQNPRHKITKRGQNVTFRCDPISEHNRLYWYRQTLGQGPEFLTYFQNEAQLEKSRLLSDRFSAERPKGSFSTLEIQRTEQGDSAMYLCASSLGLAGHDEQYFGPGTRLTVT.

The V gene is TRBV28, the J gene TRBJ1-5; D is undetermined. Germline V gives CDR1 MDHEN, CDR2 SYDVKM. V gave up 6 bases and J gave up 3 bases, with 15 bases separating them. The CDR3 length is 15 residues. CDR3 bases: TGTGCCAGCAGACAGTCCCCCGATACCAATCAGCCCCAGCATTTT. The encoded protein is CASRQSPDTNQPQHF.

This chain links TRBV3-1 (or the pseudogene TRBV3-2) with TRBJ2-7, with 10 bases fitting TRBD2. The length of the CDR3 is 15 residues. Per germline, CDR1 LGHDT and CDR2 YNNKEL (reference sequence). J was trimmed by 4 bases and V by 3 bases; bases with no gene match: 6. CDR3 residues: CASSHRLAGVYEQYF. CDR3 in DNA: TGTGCCAGCAGCCATCGCCTAGCGGGAGTGTACGAGCAGTACTTC.

This clone was counted a few times. This sample includes further DNA sequences coding for the same CDR3. V and J are TRBV28 and TRBJ1-4, with TRBD1 matching over 8 bases. The CDR3 extends over 14 amino acids. Losses at the gene ends were 6 bases for V and 8 bases for J; bases not matched to a gene: 8. The germline gives CDR1 MDHEN, CDR2 SYDVKM. Here the CDR3 reads CASSSGQGREKLFF. CDR3 coding DNA: TGTGCCAGCAGCTCAGGACAGGGTCGAGAAAAACTGTTTTTT. The full variable domain, completed using reference TRBV28 and TRBJ1-4, is DVKVTQSSRYLVKRTGEKVFLECVQDMDHENMFWYRQDPGLGLRLIYFSYDVKMKEKGDIPEGYSVSREKKERFSLILESASTNQTSMYLCASSSGQGREKLFFGSGTQLSVL.

The chain employs TRBV19 and TRBJ2-3; TRBD2 matches 9 bases. Per the germline V gene, CDR1 is LNHDA and CDR2 is SQIVND (reference sequence). The V segment lost 5 bases and the J segment 3 bases; nucleotides outside the gene matches: 3. The CDR3 is 14 amino acids. The CDR3 DNA follows: TGTGCCAGTAGTGAGGGACTAGCTACAGATACGCAGTATTTT. Protein product: CASSEGLATDTQYF.

The chain uses TRBV5-1 and TRBJ1-1; tentatively, D is TRBD1 (6 bases). This CDR3 contains 14 residues. The germline V gene encodes CDR1 SGHRS and CDR2 YFSETQ. The V end was cut by 0 bases, the J end by 1 base, with 7 bases between. Written as DNA, the CDR3 is TGCGCCAGCAGCTTGGTACAGGGGAACACTGAAGCTTTCTTT. It is translated as CASSLVQGNTEAFF.

J is TRBJ1-1 and V is TRBV3-1 (or the pseudogene TRBV3-2), with TRBD1 matching over 7 bases. The trim removed 0 bases at V and 5 bases at J, leaving 9 bases unmatched. The CDR3 extends over 16 amino acids. Germline V gene lookup returns CDR1 LGHDT and CDR2 YNNKEL (reference sequence). CDR3 sequence (DNA): TGTGCCAGCAGCCAAGATCCCCAGGGGGTGGGGACTGAAGCTTTCTTT. Amino acid sequence: CASSQDPQGVGTEAFF.

The gene calls are TRBV11-2 and TRBJ2-1; D not resolved. Trimming stripped 2 bases from V and 0 bases from J, with 5 bases between. Germline V gene data show CDR1 as SGHAT and CDR2 as FQNNGV. The CDR3 has 14 amino acids. As DNA, the CDR3 is TGTGCCAGCAGCTTACCGGGCTCCTACAATGAGCAGTTCTTC. Its translation: CASSLPGSYNEQFF.

The chain couples TRBV6-5 to TRBJ1-1; tentatively, D is TRBD1 (5 bases). The V gene lost 0 bases and the J gene lost 4 bases, with 9 bases spanning the gap. CDR3 length: 14 residues. Germline lookup yields CDR1 MNHEY and CDR2 SVGAGI. The CDR3 region is CASSYSGGGTEAFF. The CDR3 DNA sequence: TGTGCCAGCAGTTACTCGGGGGGGGGCACTGAAGCTTTCTTT.

This clone was counted between two and nine times. CDR3 region: CASSVGGAGYNEQFF. CDR3 sequence (DNA): TGTGCCAGCAGTGTCGGGGGGGCAGGGTACAATGAGCAGTTCTTC. The chain carries TRBV27 and TRBJ2-1; 8 positions match TRBD2. The V gene end was trimmed by 5 bases and the J gene end by 4 bases; junction bases not matched to a gene: 7. This CDR3 spans 15 amino acids. Germline loops: CDR1 MNHEY, CDR2 SMNVEV (reference sequence).

The genes are TRBV18 and TRBJ2-5, with a tentative D call TRBD1 (5 bases). With 2 bases removed from V and 4 bases from J, the gap between germline ends came to 11 bases. The CDR3 has 14 residues. From germline, CDR1 is KGHSH and CDR2 LQKENI. The CDR3 DNA follows: TGTGCCAGCTCACCAGGGTGGGGCGGAGAGACCCAGTACTTC. It translates to CASSPGWGGETQYF.

V gene TRBV5-4 combines with J gene TRBJ1-5, with 7 bases fitting TRBD1. The J segment lost 7 bases and the V segment lost 4 bases, leaving 5 bases of the junction unmatched. CDR1 SGHNT and CDR2 YYREEE come from the germline V gene (reference sequence). This CDR3 has 13 amino acids. The CDR3 sequence: CASSLDRAQPQHF. The CDR3, as DNA: TGTGCCAGCAGCCTAGACAGGGCCCAGCCCCAGCATTTT.

The V gene is TRBV6-5, the J gene TRBJ2-3; 10 bases agree with TRBD2. Germline-derived CDR1 and CDR2 are MNHEY and SVGAGI. The length of the CDR3 is 16 residues. The V gene end was trimmed by 0 bases and the J gene end by 6 bases; junction bases not matched to a gene: 6. DNA for the CDR3: TGTGCCAGCAGTTACTCGATAGCGGGGGGCCAGGATACGCAGTATTTT. It specifies CASSYSIAGGQDTQYF.

This clone was found once. J is TRBJ1-6 and V is TRBV19; TRBD1 matches 7 bases. V dropped 4 bases and J dropped 9; count of bases not matched to a gene: 9. Per germline, CDR1 LNHDA and CDR2 SQIVND (reference sequence). The CDR3 spans 15 residues. The CDR3, as DNA: TGTGCCAGTAGTACCATGACAGGGCGAAGTTCACCCCTCCACTTT. Translating gives CASSTMTGRSSPLHF.

V and J are TRBV6-6 and TRBJ1-5; D may be TRBD1 (5 bases). Trimming removed 6 bases at V and 3 bases at J, with 12 bases between. The CDR3 has 14 amino acids. CDR1 and CDR2 (germline): MNHNY, SVGAGI (reference sequence). CDR3 in DNA: TGTGCCAGCAGCCCCGACAGCTACAATCAGCCCCAGCATTTT. Translating it yields CASSPDSYNQPQHF.

The genes are TRBV6-2 or TRBV6-3 and TRBJ2-7, with 8 positions matching TRBD1. The CDR3 is made up of 18 amino acids. Germline V gene sequence: CDR1 MNHEY, CDR2 SVGEGT. J lost 0 bases, V lost 5 bases, and 15 bases had no gene match. CDR3: CASSRLHDRGWSSYEQYF. In nucleotides, the CDR3 is TGTGCCAGCAGTAGGCTCCATGACAGGGGTTGGAGCTCCTACGAGCAGTACTTC.

This chain links TRBV5-5 with TRBJ1-5; D perhaps matches TRBD1 (6 bases). The V end lost 3 bases, the J end lost 1 base, and 8 bases lay between the germline ends. This CDR3 spans 14 amino acids. Germline CDR1 and CDR2: SGHKS and YYEKEE (reference sequence). The CDR3 region is CASSSGTSNQPQHF. The DNA of the CDR3 is TGTGCCAGCAGCTCAGGGACAAGCAATCAGCCCCAGCATTTT.

The J gene is TRBJ1-2, the V gene TRBV28; D gene ambiguous. V shed 4 bases and J shed 8 bases, with 14 bases lying between them. From germline, CDR1 is MDHEN and CDR2 SYDVKM. CDR3 length: 13 residues. The CDR3 region has the DNA TGTGCCAGCAGTTCCTGGGAGCCTTGGGGCTACACCTTC. Translated: CASSSWEPWGYTF.

This clone was recorded many times. This chain links TRBV27 with TRBJ2-1; a weak D match, TRBD1 (5 bases). The CDR3 has 11 amino acids. The germline gives CDR1 MNHEY, CDR2 SMNVEV (reference sequence). The ends were cut back, 6 bases at V and 11 bases at J, with 11 bases in the middle. CDR3 sequence reads: CASRGSGKQFF. The CDR3 region has the DNA TGTGCCAGCAGAGGCTCAGGGAAGCAGTTCTTC.